This T cell receptor beta chain was recorded in a study of tumor and adjacent non-tumor tissue in lung cancer. At the level of the study: Each sample yielded some 4 million productive TCRbeta reads on average.

This CDR3 comprises 14 residues. Germline lookup yields CDR1 ENHRY and CDR2 SYGVKD. With 3 bases clipped from V and 3 bases from J, the junction kept 3 bases outside the gene matches. In regard to this clonotype: What it binds is unknown. A much bigger clone sits one base away, suggesting this may be a read error. As the CDR3 is not closed by the conserved phenylalanine or tryptophan, this likely results from a read error.

TCRbeta libraries were built with three rounds of nested PCR, modified from ARM-PCR. TCRdb passed the multiplex PCR reads through MiXCR, listing each CDR3 protein once. The sample lists 100,000 to 150,000 distinct CDR3 sequences, around three fifths occurring once. The study's findings and limits: Normal lung showed higher cumulative top 100 clone frequency than tumor.

This sample's RNA came from whole unsorted tissue. What was sequenced was lung tumor tissue. The clonotype comes from a man aged 30 to 45 with non-small cell lung cancer. The J gene is TRBJ1-2, the V gene TRBV10-3, with 8 bases matching TRBD1. CDR3 protein: CAISDVTGDYGYTL. CDR3 coding DNA: TGTGCCATCAGTGATGTGACAGGGGACTATGGCTACACCCTC.